This T cell receptor beta chain stems from a study of cytomegalovirus exposure and HLA in healthy donors. PCR used 60 Vbeta primers and 13 Jbeta primers. The repertoire was sequenced with immunoSEQ multiplex PCR; TCRdb's copy has only in-frame clones and lacks some. The sample shows 120,000 to 150,000 clones, over 55% of them seen only once. This clone was counted between two and nine times. The trim removed 3 bases at V and 7 bases at J, leaving 11 bases unmatched. The germline gives CDR1 SGHDT, CDR2 YYEEEE. This CDR3 has 15 residues. This TCR came from a man in his forties or fifties in good health and CMV-seronegative. This chain joins TRBV5-6 and TRBJ2-7, with 9 bases that match TRBD1. Material: PBMCs. The CDR3 DNA sequence: TGTGCCAGCAGCTGGGGGACAGGGTCGTCCCAAGAGCAGTACTTC. Encoded protein: CASSWGTGSSQEQYF.